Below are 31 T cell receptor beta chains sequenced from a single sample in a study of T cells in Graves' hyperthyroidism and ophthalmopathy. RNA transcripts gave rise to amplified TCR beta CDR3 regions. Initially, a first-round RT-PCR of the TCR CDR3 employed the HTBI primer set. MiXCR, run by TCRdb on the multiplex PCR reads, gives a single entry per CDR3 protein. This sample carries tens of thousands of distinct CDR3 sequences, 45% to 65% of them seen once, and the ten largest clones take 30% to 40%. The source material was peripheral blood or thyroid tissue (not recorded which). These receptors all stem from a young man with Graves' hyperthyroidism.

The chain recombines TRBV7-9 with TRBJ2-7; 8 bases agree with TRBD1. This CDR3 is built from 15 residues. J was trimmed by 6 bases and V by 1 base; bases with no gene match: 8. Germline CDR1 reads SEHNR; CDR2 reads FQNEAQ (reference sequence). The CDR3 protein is CASSLGTGWSGEQYF. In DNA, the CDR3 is TGTGCCAGCAGCTTAGGGACAGGGTGGTCCGGCGAGCAGTACTTC.

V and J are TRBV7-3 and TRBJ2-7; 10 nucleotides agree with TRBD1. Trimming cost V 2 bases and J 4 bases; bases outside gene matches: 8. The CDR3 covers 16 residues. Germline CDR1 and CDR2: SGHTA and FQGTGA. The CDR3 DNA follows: TGTGCCAGCAGCTTAGGAACGGGACAGGGGAATTACGAGCAGTACTTC. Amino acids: CASSLGTGQGNYEQYF. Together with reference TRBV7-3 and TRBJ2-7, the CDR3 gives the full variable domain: GAGVSQTPSNKVTEKGKYVELRCDPISGHTALYWYRQSLGQGPEFLIYFQGTGAADDSGLPNDRFFAVRPEGSVSTLKIQRTERGDSAVYLCASSLGTGQGNYEQYFGPGTRLTVT.

DNA for the CDR3: TGTGCCAGCACCGATGGGGGAACTTTGGAGCAGTACTTC. The encoded protein is CASTDGGTLEQYF. The chain combines TRBV6-5 with TRBJ2-7; D possibly matches TRBD1 or TRBD2 (5 bases each). CDR3 length: 13 amino acids. CDR1 is MNHEY and CDR2 is SVGAGI in the germline V gene. Trimming shortened V by 7 bases and J by 7 bases, and 17 bases separated the two germline ends.

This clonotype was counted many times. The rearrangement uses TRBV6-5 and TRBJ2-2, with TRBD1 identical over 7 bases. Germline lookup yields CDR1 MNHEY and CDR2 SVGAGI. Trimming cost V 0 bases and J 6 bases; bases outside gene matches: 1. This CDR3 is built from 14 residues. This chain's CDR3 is CASSYSGGPGELFF. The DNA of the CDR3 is TGTGCCAGCAGTTACTCAGGGGGCCCCGGGGAGCTGTTTTTT.

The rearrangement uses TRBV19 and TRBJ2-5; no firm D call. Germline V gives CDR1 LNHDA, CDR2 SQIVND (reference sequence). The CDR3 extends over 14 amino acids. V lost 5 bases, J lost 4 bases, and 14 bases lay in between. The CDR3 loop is CASSVRRYRETQYF. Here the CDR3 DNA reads TGTGCCAGTAGTGTGAGACGGTACCGAGAGACCCAGTACTTC.

The CDR3 is CASRGTGLAEQYF. The CDR3 nucleotides read TGTGCCAGCAGGGGGACAGGGTTGGCCGAGCAGTACTTC. V usage is TRBV12-3 or TRBV12-4 and J usage is TRBJ2-7; 9 bases are a match to TRBD1. The CDR3 spans 13 residues. The V gene end was trimmed by 6 bases and the J gene end by 6 bases; junction bases not matched to a gene: 6.

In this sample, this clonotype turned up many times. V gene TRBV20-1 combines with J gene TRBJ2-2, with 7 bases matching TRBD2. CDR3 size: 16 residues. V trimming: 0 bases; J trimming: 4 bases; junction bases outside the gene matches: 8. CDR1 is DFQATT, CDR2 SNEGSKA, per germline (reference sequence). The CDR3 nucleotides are TGCAGTGCTAGAGATCCTGCGGGAGTGGGCACCGGGGAGCTGTTTTTT. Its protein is CSARDPAGVGTGELFF.

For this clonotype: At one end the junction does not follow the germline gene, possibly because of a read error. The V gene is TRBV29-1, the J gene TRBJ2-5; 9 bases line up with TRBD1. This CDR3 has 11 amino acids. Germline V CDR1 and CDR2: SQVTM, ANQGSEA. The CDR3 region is CSATGGPSPHF. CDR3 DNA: TGCAGCGCGACAGGGGGTCCCTCTCCCCACTTC.

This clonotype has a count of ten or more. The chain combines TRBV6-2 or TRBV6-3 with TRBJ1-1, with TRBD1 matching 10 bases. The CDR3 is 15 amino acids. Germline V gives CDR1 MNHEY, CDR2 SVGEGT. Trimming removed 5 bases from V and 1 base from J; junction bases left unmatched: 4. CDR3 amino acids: CASSLGQGRNTEAFF. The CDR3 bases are TGTGCCAGCAGTCTGGGACAGGGGCGGAACACTGAAGCTTTCTTT.

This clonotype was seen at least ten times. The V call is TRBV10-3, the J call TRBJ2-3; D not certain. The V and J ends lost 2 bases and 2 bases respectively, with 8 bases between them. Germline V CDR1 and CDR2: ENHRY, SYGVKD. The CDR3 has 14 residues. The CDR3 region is CAISERADTDTQYF. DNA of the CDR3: TGTGCCATCAGTGAGAGGGCAGACACAGATACGCAGTATTTT.

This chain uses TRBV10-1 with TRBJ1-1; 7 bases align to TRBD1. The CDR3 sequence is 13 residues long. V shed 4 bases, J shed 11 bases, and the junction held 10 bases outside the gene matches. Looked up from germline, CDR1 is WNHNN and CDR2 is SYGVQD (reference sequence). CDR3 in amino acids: CASSVLKGAAAFF. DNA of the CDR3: TGCGCCAGCAGTGTCCTTAAGGGGGCTGCTGCTTTCTTT.

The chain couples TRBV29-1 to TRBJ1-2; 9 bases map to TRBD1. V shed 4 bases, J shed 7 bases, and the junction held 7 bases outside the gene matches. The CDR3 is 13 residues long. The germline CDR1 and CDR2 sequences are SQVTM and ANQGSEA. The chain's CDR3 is CSVGPGQGRGYTF. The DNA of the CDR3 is TGCAGCGTTGGGCCGGGACAGGGTCGTGGCTACACCTTC.

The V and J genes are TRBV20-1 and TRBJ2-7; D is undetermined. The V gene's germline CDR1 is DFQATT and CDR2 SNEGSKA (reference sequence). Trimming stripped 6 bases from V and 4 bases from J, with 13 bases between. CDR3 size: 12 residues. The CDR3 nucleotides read TGCAGTGCCAGTCATGGGGAATACGAGCAGTACTTC. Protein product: CSASHGEYEQYF.

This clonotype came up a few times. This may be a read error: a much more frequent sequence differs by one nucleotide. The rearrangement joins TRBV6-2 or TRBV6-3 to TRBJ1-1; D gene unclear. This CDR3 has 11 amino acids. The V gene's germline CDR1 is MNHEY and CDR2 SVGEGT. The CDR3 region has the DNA TGTGCCAGCATGCACTACTCTGAAGCTTCCTTT. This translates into CASMHYSEASF.

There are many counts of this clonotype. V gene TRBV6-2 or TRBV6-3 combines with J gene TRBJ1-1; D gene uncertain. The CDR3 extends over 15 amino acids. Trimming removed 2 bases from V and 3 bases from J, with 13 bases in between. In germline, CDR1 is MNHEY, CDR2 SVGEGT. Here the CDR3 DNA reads TGTGCCAGCAGTTACCCTGATACGTTCTACACTGAAGCTTTCTTT. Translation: CASSYPDTFYTEAFF.

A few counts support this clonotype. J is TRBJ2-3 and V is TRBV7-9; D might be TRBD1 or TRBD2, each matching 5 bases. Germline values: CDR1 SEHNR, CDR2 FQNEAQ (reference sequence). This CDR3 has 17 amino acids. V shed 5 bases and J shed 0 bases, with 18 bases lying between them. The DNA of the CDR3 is TGTGCCAGCAGCCCCCAGTGGGGGACGGGGAGCACAGATACGCAGTATTTT. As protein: CASSPQWGTGSTDTQYF.

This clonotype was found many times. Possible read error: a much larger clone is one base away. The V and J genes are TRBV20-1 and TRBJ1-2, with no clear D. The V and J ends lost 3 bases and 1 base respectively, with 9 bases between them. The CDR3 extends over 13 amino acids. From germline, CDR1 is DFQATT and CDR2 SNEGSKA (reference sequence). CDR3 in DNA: TGCAGTGCTAGCAACGGAGGTAACTATGGCTACACCTTC. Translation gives CSASNGGNYGYTF.

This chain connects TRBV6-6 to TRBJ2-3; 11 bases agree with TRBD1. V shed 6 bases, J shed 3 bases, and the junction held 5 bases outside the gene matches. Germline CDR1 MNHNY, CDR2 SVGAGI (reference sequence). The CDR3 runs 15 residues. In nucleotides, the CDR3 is TGTGCCAGCAGGGGACAGGGGGTTAAGACAGATACGCAGTATTTT. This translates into CASRGQGVKTDTQYF.

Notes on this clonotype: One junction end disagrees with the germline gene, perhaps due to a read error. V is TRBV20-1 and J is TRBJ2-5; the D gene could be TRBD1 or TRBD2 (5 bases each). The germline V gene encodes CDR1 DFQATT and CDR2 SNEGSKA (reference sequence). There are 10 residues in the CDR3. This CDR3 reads CSARPGTEYF. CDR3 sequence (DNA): TGCAGTGCTAGACCAGGGACCGAGTACTTC.

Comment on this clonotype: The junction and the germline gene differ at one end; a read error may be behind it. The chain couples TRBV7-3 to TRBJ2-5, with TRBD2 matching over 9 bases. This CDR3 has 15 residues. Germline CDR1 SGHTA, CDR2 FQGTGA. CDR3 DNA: TGTGCCAGCAGCTCATTAGCGGGAGATCGAGAGGCCCAGTACTTC. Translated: CASSSLAGDREAQYF.

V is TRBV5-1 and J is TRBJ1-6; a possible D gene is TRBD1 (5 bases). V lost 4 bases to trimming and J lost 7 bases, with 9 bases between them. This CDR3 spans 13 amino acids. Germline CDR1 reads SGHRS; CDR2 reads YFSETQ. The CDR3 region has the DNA TGCGCCAGCAGCACGGGACGAAATTCACCCCTCCACTTT. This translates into CASSTGRNSPLHF.

As DNA, the CDR3 is TGTGCCAGCAGTGAATGGAGCGGCACTGAAGCTTTCTTT. Its protein product is CASSEWSGTEAFF. V is TRBV25-1 and J is TRBJ1-1, with D hard to call. V was pared by 1 base and J by 4 bases, with 7 bases between. Germline CDR1 is MGHDK and CDR2 is SYGVNS. The CDR3 totals 13 residues.

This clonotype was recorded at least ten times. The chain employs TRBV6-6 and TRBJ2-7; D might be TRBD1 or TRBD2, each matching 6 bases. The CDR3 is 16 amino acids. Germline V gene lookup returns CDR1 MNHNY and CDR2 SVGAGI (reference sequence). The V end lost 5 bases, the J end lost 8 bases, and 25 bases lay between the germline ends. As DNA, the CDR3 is TGTGCCAGCAGTCAAACAATCTGGGGGGCCCAATCAAAGCAGTACTTC. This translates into CASSQTIWGAQSKQYF.

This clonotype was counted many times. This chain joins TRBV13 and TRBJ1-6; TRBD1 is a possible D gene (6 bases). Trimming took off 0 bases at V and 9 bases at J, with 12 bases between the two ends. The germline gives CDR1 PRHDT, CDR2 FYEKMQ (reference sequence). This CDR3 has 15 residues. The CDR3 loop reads CASSLGRGSFSPLHF. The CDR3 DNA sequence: TGTGCCAGCAGCTTAGGCAGGGGAAGTTTTTCACCCCTCCACTTT. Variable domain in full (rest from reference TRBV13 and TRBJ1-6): AAGVIQSPRHLIKEKRETATLKCYPIPRHDTVYWYQQGPGQDPQFLISFYEKMQSDKGSIPDRFSAQQFSDYHSELNMSSLELGDSALYFCASSLGRGSFSPLHFGNGTRLTVT.

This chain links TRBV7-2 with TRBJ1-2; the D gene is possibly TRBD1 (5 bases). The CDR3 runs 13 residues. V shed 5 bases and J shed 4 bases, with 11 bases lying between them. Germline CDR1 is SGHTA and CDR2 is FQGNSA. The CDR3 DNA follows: TGTGCCAGCAGCCAAGGGGAACCCTATGGCTACACCTTC. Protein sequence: CASSQGEPYGYTF.

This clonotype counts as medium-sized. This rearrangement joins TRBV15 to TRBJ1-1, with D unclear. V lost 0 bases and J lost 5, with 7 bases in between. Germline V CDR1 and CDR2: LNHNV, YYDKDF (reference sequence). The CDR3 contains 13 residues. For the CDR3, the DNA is TGTGCCACCAGCAGAGATAGAAGTACTGAAGCTTTCTTT. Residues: CATSRDRSTEAFF. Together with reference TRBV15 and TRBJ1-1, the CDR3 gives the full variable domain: DAMVIQNPRYQVTQFGKPVTLSCSQTLNHNVMYWYQQKSSQAPKLLFHYYDKDFNNEADTPDNFQSRRPNTSFCFLDIRSPGLGDTAMYLCATSRDRSTEAFFGQGTRLTVV.

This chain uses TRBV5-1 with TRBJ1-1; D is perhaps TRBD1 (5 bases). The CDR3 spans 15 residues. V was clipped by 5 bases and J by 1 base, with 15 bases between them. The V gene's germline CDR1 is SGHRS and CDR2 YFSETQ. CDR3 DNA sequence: TGCGCCAGCAGGGCTAACCTACAGGCGAACACTGAAGCTTTCTTT. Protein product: CASRANLQANTEAFF.

The CDR3 reads CASSPDGGGAQTQYF. CDR3 coding DNA: TGTGCCAGCAGCCCCGACGGAGGGGGCGCCCAGACCCAGTACTTC. This sequence joins TRBV11-2 and TRBJ2-5; the D gene is possibly TRBD1 (7 bases). The length of the CDR3 is 15 residues. V dropped 5 bases and J dropped 6 bases, with 19 bases sitting between them. Looked up from germline, CDR1 is SGHAT and CDR2 is FQNNGV.

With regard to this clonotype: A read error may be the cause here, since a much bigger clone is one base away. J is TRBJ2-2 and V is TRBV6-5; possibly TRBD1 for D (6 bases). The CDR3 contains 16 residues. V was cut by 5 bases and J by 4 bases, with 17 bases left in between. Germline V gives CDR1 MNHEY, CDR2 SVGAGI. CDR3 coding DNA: TGTGCCAGCAGTACATGGGCAGGGGACGTCACCGGGGAGCTGTTTTTT. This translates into CASSTWAGDVTGELFF.

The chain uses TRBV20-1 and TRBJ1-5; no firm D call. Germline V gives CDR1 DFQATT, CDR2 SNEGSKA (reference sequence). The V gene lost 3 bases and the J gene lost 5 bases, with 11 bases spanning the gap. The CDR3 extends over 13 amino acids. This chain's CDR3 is CSASGEIDQPQHF. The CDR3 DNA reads TGCAGTGCTAGCGGGGAGATAGATCAGCCCCAGCATTTT.

The CDR3 nucleotides are TGCAGCGTTGAAGAGGGTCGGGGGGAGACCCAGTACTTC. This gives the protein CSVEEGRGETQYF. J is TRBJ2-5 and V is TRBV29-1; D might be TRBD2 (6 bases). CDR3 length: 13 amino acids. CDR1 is SQVTM, CDR2 ANQGSEA, per germline. V was clipped by 0 bases and J by 5 bases, with 10 bases between them.